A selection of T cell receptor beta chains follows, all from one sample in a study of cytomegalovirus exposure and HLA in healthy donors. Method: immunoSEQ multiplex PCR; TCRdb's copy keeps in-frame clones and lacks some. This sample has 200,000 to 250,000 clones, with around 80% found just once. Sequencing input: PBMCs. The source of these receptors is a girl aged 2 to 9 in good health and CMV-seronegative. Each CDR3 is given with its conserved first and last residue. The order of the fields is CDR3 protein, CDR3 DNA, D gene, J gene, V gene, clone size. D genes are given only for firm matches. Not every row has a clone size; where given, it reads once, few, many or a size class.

CASSRQYYSNQPQHF,TGTGCCAGTAGTAGACAGTATTATAGCAATCAGCCCCAGCATTTT,NA,TRBJ1-5,TRBV19,NA
CSVAGNSYEQYF,TGCAGCGTTGCAGGGAACTCCTACGAGCAGTACTTC,NA,TRBJ2-7,TRBV29-1,NA
CASSETGGERYTEAFF,TGTGCCAGCAGTGAAACAGGGGGCGAACGGTACACTGAAGCTTTCTTT,TRBD1,TRBJ1-1,TRBV25-1,NA
CSVESWTSGGSTDTQYF,TGCAGCGTTGAATCCTGGACTAGCGGGGGCTCCACAGATACGCAGTATTTT,TRBD2,TRBJ2-3,TRBV29-1,once
CASSLTVGGRHEQYF,TGTGCCAGCAGCTTGACGGTGGGGGGGCGGCACGAGCAGTACTTC,NA,TRBJ2-7,TRBV5-4,NA
CASSRTGLDTEAFF,TGTGCCAGCAGCAGGACAGGGCTCGACACTGAAGCTTTCTTT,TRBD1,TRBJ1-1,TRBV5-5,NA
CASSFSAGGLQETQYF,TGCGCCAGCAGCTTCTCAGCGGGGGGCCTCCAAGAGACCCAGTACTTC,TRBD2,TRBJ2-5,TRBV5-1,NA
CASSLGADTQYF,TGCGCCAGCAGCCTCGGGGCAGATACGCAGTATTTT,NA,TRBJ2-3,TRBV5-1,NA
CASSLLLQGQRVQPQHF,TGTGCCAGCAGTTTATTGCTCCAGGGACAGAGGGTTCAGCCCCAGCATTTT,TRBD1,TRBJ1-5,TRBV28,NA
CASSVEVADSHNEQFF,TGTGCCAGCAGCGTAGAAGTTGCAGACAGCCACAATGAGCAGTTCTTC,NA,TRBJ2-1,TRBV9,NA
CASRDRLLYGYTF,TGTGCCAGCAGGGACAGACTGCTCTATGGCTACACCTTC,NA,TRBJ1-2,TRBV2,NA
CASISRMNLAFGSRSYNEQFF,TGTGCCAGCATCTCTCGAATGAATCTGGCGTTCGGGAGTAGGTCCTACAATGAGCAGTTCTTC,NA,TRBJ2-1,TRBV27,NA
CASSELARNIQYF,TGTGCCAGCAGTGAATTGGCCCGAAACATTCAGTACTTC,NA,TRBJ2-4,TRBV25-1,NA
CASSWTSGSYEQYF,TGTGCCAGCAGCTGGACTAGCGGGAGTTACGAGCAGTACTTC,TRBD2,TRBJ2-7,TRBV27,NA
CASSLPSGRAGNEQFF,TGTGCCAGCAGTCTACCTAGCGGGAGGGCCGGGAATGAGCAGTTCTTC,TRBD2,TRBJ2-1,TRBV27,NA
CASSYPPAAGNTIYF,TGTGCCAGCAGTTACCCTCCGGCGGCTGGAAACACCATATATTTT,NA,TRBJ1-3,TRBV6-6,NA
CASNSLYDKNIQYF,TGTGCCAGTAACAGTCTCTATGACAAAAACATTCAGTACTTC,NA,TRBJ2-4,TRBV19,NA
CASSITGTGGNEQYF,TGTGCCAGCAGTATAACCGGGACAGGGGGCAACGAGCAGTACTTC,TRBD1,TRBJ2-7,TRBV27,few
CASSPPTGLGPQAKNIQYF,TGTGCCAGCAGCCCCCCGACAGGTTTAGGCCCCCAAGCCAAAAACATTCAGTACTTC,NA,TRBJ2-4,TRBV7-6,NA
CASKKLIGGSYEQYF,TGTGCCAGCAAAAAACTGATCGGGGGCTCCTACGAGCAGTACTTC,NA,TRBJ2-7,TRBV6-5,NA
CASSLSAAGQRETQYF,TGTGCCAGCAGCTTGAGCGCGGCAGGGCAACGAGAGACCCAGTACTTC,NA,TRBJ2-5,TRBV7-6,NA
CASSLSGPYGYTF,TGTGCCAGCAGCTTGTCAGGGCCCTATGGCTACACCTTC,NA,TRBJ1-2,TRBV5-4,once
CASSPPGQGANTEAFF,TGTGCCAGCAGCCCACCGGGACAGGGGGCAAACACTGAAGCTTTCTTT,TRBD1,TRBJ1-1,TRBV7-9,NA
CASRETGGYYGYTF,TGTGCCAGCAGAGAGACAGGGGGCTACTATGGCTACACCTTC,TRBD1,TRBJ1-2,TRBV2,NA
CASSEASLSHGYGYTF,TGTGCCAGCAGTGAAGCATCTCTTTCGCACGGTTATGGCTACACCTTC,NA,TRBJ1-2,TRBV6-1,NA
CASSISSGSSYEQYF,TGTGCCAGCAGCATAAGTAGCGGGAGCTCCTACGAGCAGTACTTC,TRBD2,TRBJ2-7,TRBV7-6,NA
CASSPSSYYEQYF,TGTGCCAGCTCACCTTCTAGCTACTACGAGCAGTACTTC,NA,TRBJ2-7,TRBV18,NA
CASSIDRQGNFQPQHF,TGTGCCAGTAGTATAGATCGGCAGGGAAATTTTCAGCCCCAGCATTTT,NA,TRBJ1-5,TRBV19,NA
CASSRPREGTIYF,TGTGCCAGCAGCCGACCCCGGGAGGGCACCATATATTTT,NA,TRBJ1-3,TRBV7-9,NA
CSSSSGTGGQPQHF,TGTTCCAGCAGCTCTGGGACAGGGGGACAGCCCCAGCATTTT,TRBD1,TRBJ1-5,TRBV7-9,NA
CASSLPGANEKLFF,TGTGCCAGCAGCTTACCTGGGGCGAATGAAAAACTGTTTTTT,NA,TRBJ1-4,TRBV7-9,NA
CASTAGLAGGAGELFF,TGTGCCAGCACCGCAGGACTAGCGGGAGGTGCCGGGGAGCTGTTTTTT,TRBD2,TRBJ2-2,TRBV6-4,NA
CASNPGQVYSGANVLTF,TGTGCCAGCAACCCGGGACAGGTATACTCTGGGGCCAACGTCCTGACTTTC,TRBD1,TRBJ2-6,TRBV2,NA
CASSLPDYGYTF,TGTGCCAGCAGCTTGCCAGATTATGGCTACACCTTC,NA,TRBJ1-2,TRBV5-5,NA
CASSLDRDSGNTIYF,TGTGCCAGCAGCTTGGACAGAGACTCTGGAAACACCATATATTTT,NA,TRBJ1-3,TRBV5-6,NA
CASSLVGLSHEQYF,TGTGCCAGCAGCTTAGTGGGCCTCTCCCACGAGCAGTACTTC,NA,TRBJ2-7,TRBV13,NA
CASYPAVDLKGYTF,TGTGCCAGTTACCCTGCGGTGGACTTGAAGGGCTACACCTTC,NA,TRBJ1-2,TRBV5-5,NA
CASGQGGSNQPQHF,TGTGCCAGCGGACAGGGAGGGAGCAATCAGCCCCAGCATTTT,TRBD1,TRBJ1-5,TRBV2,NA
CASSPYRDNYNEQFF,TGTGCCAGCAGCCCGTACCGGGACAACTACAATGAGCAGTTCTTC,NA,TRBJ2-1,TRBV7-3,few
CASRTGFLNTEAFF,TGTGCCAGCAGAACAGGGTTTTTGAACACTGAAGCTTTCTTT,NA,TRBJ1-1,TRBV6-1,NA
CASSLIGTSGDNEQFF,TGTGCCAGCAGCTTGATCGGGACTAGCGGGGACAATGAGCAGTTCTTC,TRBD2,TRBJ2-1,TRBV7-6,NA
CASSIGGATDTQYF,TGTGCCAGTAGTATCGGGGGAGCGACAGATACGCAGTATTTT,NA,TRBJ2-3,TRBV19,NA
CASDERGTYEQYF,TGTGCCAGCGACGAACGAGGAACGTACGAGCAGTACTTC,NA,TRBJ2-7,TRBV6-1,NA
CASSYSTASGIYGYTF,TGTGCCAGCAGTTACTCGACCGCCTCAGGCATCTATGGCTACACCTTC,NA,TRBJ1-2,TRBV6-7,NA
CASSLDLRVDTEAFF,TGTGCCAGCAGCTTGGATCTCAGGGTGGACACTGAAGCTTTCTTT,NA,TRBJ1-1,TRBV5-6,NA
CASSQPTGGGQGYTF,TGCGCCAGCAGCCAACCCACGGGGGGAGGACAAGGCTACACCTTC,NA,TRBJ1-2,TRBV4-1,once
CASSELAEATDTQYF,TGTGCCAGCAGTGAACTAGCGGAGGCCACAGATACGCAGTATTTT,TRBD2,TRBJ2-3,TRBV6-4,NA
CASSSSDYFPLEF,TGCGCCAGCAGCAGCTCTGATTACTTTCCTCTGGAGTTT,NA,TRBJ1-1,TRBV5-1,NA
CASSPGLAGAYEQYF,TGTGCCAGCAGCCCGGGACTAGCGGGAGCTTACGAGCAGTACTTC,TRBD2,TRBJ2-7,TRBV7-9,NA
CATWDFPSEQYF,TGTGCCACATGGGACTTTCCCTCCGAGCAGTACTTC,NA,TRBJ2-7,TRBV6-1,NA
CASSEMGSLRVGYTF,TGTGCCAGCAGTGAAATGGGCAGTCTGAGGGTGGGCTACACCTTC,NA,TRBJ1-2,TRBV6-1,NA
CASSIGLAPGADTQYF,TGTGCCAGTAGTATAGGGCTAGCCCCTGGCGCAGATACGCAGTATTTT,NA,TRBJ2-3,TRBV19,NA
CASSHRTGGNTIYF,TGCGCCAGCAGCCACCGGACAGGGGGGAACACCATATATTTT,TRBD1,TRBJ1-3,TRBV4-1,NA
CSATSRGNEQFF,TGCAGCGCGACTAGCAGAGGCAATGAGCAGTTCTTC,TRBD2,TRBJ2-1,TRBV29-1,NA
CASSRGREYEQFF,TGTGCCAGCAGCCGAGGTCGGGAATACGAGCAGTTCTTC,NA,TRBJ2-1,TRBV6-1,NA
CASSYLGQGYEQYF,TGTGCCAGCAGTTACCTAGGACAGGGCTACGAGCAGTACTTC,TRBD1,TRBJ2-7,TRBV6-5,NA
CAIYRSDTDTQYF,TGTGCCATCTACCGGTCTGACACAGATACGCAGTATTTT,NA,TRBJ2-3,TRBV10-3,NA
CASSLQLTGYEEQYF,TGTGCCAGCAGCCTTCAGCTGACAGGGTACGAGGAGCAGTACTTC,TRBD1,TRBJ2-7,TRBV5-5,NA